This T cell receptor beta chain is from a study of blood T cell repertoires in COVID-19. Clones were read by immunoSEQ multiplex PCR, and TCRdb kept only the in-frame ones, dropping some. This table holds a few hundred thousand clones, about nine tenths found once. Input material: peripheral blood. The TCR originated in a woman aged 55-75 years with acute or convalescent COVID-19.

In DNA, the CDR3 is TGTGCCAGCAGCGGGGGACAGGGGCTGGGACGCCATGAAAAACTGTTTTTT. Translated, it gives CASSGGQGLGRHEKLFF. The rearrangement joins TRBV7-9 to TRBJ1-4, with 10 positions matching TRBD1. After removal of 5 bases from V and 6 bases from J, the junction contained 12 bases not matched to a gene. Germline CDR1 and CDR2: SEHNR and FQNEAQ (reference sequence). This CDR3 is 17 amino acids long. The whole variable domain, remainder taken from reference TRBV7-9 and TRBJ1-4, is DTGVSQNPRHKITKRGQNVTFRCDPISEHNRLYWYRQTLGQGPEFLTYFQNEAQLEKSRLLSDRFSAERPKGSFSTLEIQRTEQGDSAMYLCASSGGQGLGRHEKLFFGSGTQLSVL.